This T cell receptor beta chain emerged from a study of T cell responses to AZD1222 COVID-19 vaccine. Study results and caveats: Just a handful of people given AZD1222 tested seropositive at baseline.

Some clones are missing from TCRdb's copy, which holds only in-frame ones; the method was immunoSEQ multiplex PCR. The repertoire consists of 120,000 to 150,000 clones, with about 90% occurring once and the leading ten covering approximately 3%. Worth noting for this clone: The antigen is undetermined.

Trimming left V 5 bases short and J 2 bases short, with 10 bases between. The CDR3 extends over 15 amino acids. CDR1 and CDR2 from the germline V gene are MNHEY and SVGAGI. This specimen consisted of peripheral blood, obtained on day 0 of MenACWY control vaccination. The chain uses TRBV6-5 and TRBJ2-6; D gene unclear. The TCR comes from an adult in good health. CDR3 coding DNA: TGTGCCAGCAGTATTGACCTGGCTGGGGCCAACGTCCTGACTTTC. Translation: CASSIDLAGANVLTF.